A selection of T cell receptor beta chains follows, all from one sample in a study of PD-1 blockade in classical Hodgkin lymphoma. The repertoire was sequenced with immunoSEQ multiplex PCR; TCRdb's copy has only in-frame clones and lacks some. The sample records 20,000 to 25,000 clones, 80% being singletons. The sample here was peripheral blood mononuclear cells (PBMCs), taken before the second cycle of nivolumab. These receptors came from a human donor with classical Hodgkin lymphoma. The CDR3 runs from the conserved cysteine through the conserved F or W. Each record gives: clone size, D gene, V gene, CDR3 protein. The D gene is left open where the match is weak. Rows give clone size only sometimes, using once, few, many, or a class for an expanded clone.

>NA|NA|TRBV18
CASSPRLFQGYTF
>NA|NA|TRBV6-6
CASSSTAIYEQYF
>few|NA|TRBV19
CASSITRGSTGELFF
>NA|NA|TRBV4-1
CASSPFEGLTGELFF
>NA|NA|TRBV6-6
CASSYSRGTGELFF
>NA|TRBD1|TRBV19
CASREQGRYEQYF
>NA|NA|TRBV19
CASSLPGGANEKLFF
>NA|NA|TRBV5-1
CASRPGEKNIQYF
>NA|TRBD1|TRBV6-1
CASRRQGADTQYF
>few|NA|TRBV6-5
CASSYSVNTEAFF
>NA|TRBD2|TRBV19
CASSQRGSSYEQYF
>NA|NA|TRBV21-1
CASSKFPSAELFQFF
>NA|TRBD1|TRBV6-6
CASGRTGYGYTF
>NA|TRBD2|TRBV19
CASSIRSGIGTDTQYF
>NA|TRBD1|TRBV25-1
CASSPGSPGTGNSPLHF
>few|NA|TRBV19
CASSMDRKQADTQYF
>once|NA|TRBV5-3
CARSGMRKTYGYTF
>NA|TRBD1|TRBV7-9
CASSLGTGSVSYTQYF
>once|NA|TRBV6-1
CASSEIGERAFF
>NA|TRBD1|TRBV9
CASSVNPGQGNEQFF
>NA|TRBD2|TRBV28
CASRRLAGVRVHEQYF
>NA|TRBD1|TRBV6-1
CASSEARRQGVKLRNQPQHF
>few|NA|TRBV13
CASSLRGGYTEAFF
>NA|NA|TRBV15
CATSGDYRVVHEKLFF
>NA|TRBD2|TRBV6-5
CASTKWAASGDEQFF
>once|TRBD2|TRBV19
CASSTLAGVDQFF
>NA|NA|TRBV6-1
CASSEYGRETQYF
>NA|NA|TRBV7-2
CASSLAGLSYEQYF
>NA|TRBD2|TRBV5-1
CASSQRTSGSYEQYF
>NA|NA|TRBV5-4
CASSLARATTGELFF
>NA|NA|TRBV25-1
CASSESRAGASLYEQYF
>NA|NA|TRBV18
CASSPPPHGTLNTEAFF
>NA|NA|TRBV19
CASSPQGSNTGELFF
>NA|TRBD1|TRBV14
CASSRLTGVEQNNEQFF
>once|NA|TRBV5-1
CASSFTGMNTEAFF
>NA|NA|TRBV6-1
CASSVEGFSYEQYF
>NA|NA|TRBV6-5
CASSYPRTLGHEQFF
>NA|TRBD1|TRBV6-1
CASSRQGVADTQYF
>NA|TRBD2|TRBV5-1
CASSPGTSGIETQYF
>NA|NA|TRBV7-9
CASSRTSYEQYF
>NA|NA|TRBV7-9
CASSPRGPDTQYF
>NA|NA|TRBV18
CASSPESVGFGEQYF
>NA|TRBD1|TRBV28
CASSFLDRGQDTQYF
>NA|NA|TRBV27
CASSFVFSGANVLTF
>NA|NA|TRBV6-6
CASSSDYNEQFF
>NA|TRBD1|TRBV10-2
CASSPNQGVAISTQFF
>NA|TRBD2|TRBV5-1
CASSFGAGGVGEQYF
>medium-sized|NA|TRBV6-1
CASRDNYNEQFF
>NA|TRBD2|TRBV9
CASGGGGRTGELFF
>NA|NA|TRBV5-4
CASSPPRPTPGTDTQYF
>NA|TRBD1|TRBV6-1
CASSDWTGNSPLHF
>NA|TRBD2|TRBV5-4
CASSAPGLGYNEQFF
>NA|NA|TRBV29-1
CSVSPDNKQFF
>few|NA|TRBV5-1
CASSSLRSIQETQYF